A single sample gave rise to the 17 T cell receptor beta chains below, sequenced in a study of human T cells and chemical hapten exposure. TCRdb used MiXCR to reprocess the RACE reads, holding one entry per CDR3 protein. Here the sample spans tens of thousands of distinct CDR3 sequences, 32% being singletons. Time point described: patch test 1, 2 weeks after DPC sensitization. Noted treatment: therapeutic diphenylcyclopropenone sensitization with weekly scalp DPC. The input for sequencing was whole blood, taken in connection with sensitization to the hapten diphenylcyclopropenone (DPC). These receptors were obtained from a man aged 40-55 years with alopecia areata. Some clones in this sample may be carry-over from other donors' samples.

The chain joins TRBV27 to TRBJ2-7, with D maybe TRBD1 (5 bases). The CDR3 consists of 18 residues. In germline, CDR1 is MNHEY, CDR2 SMNVEV (reference sequence). V was cut by 5 bases and J by 0 bases, with 23 bases left in between. The CDR3 loop is CASSPTPARATHSYEQYF. The CDR3 DNA is TGTGCCAGCAGTCCCACCCCGGCCAGGGCAACCCACTCCTACGAGCAGTACTTC.

This clonotype has just a few counts. This chain uses TRBV3-1 with TRBJ2-3, with 9 bases matching TRBD2. V trimming: 6 bases; J trimming: 2 bases; junction bases outside the gene matches: 24. The CDR3 is 21 amino acids. From germline, CDR1 is LGHDT and CDR2 YNNKEL (reference sequence). The CDR3 sequence: CASRLTSGVKGYSGDTDTQYF. DNA of the CDR3: TGTGCCAGCAGGCTGACTAGCGGTGTAAAGGGGTATAGCGGTGACACAGATACGCAGTATTTT.

V gene TRBV7-2 combines with J gene TRBJ2-3, with 10 bases fitting TRBD2. The CDR3 runs 18 residues. V was clipped by 0 bases and J by 4 bases; unmatched bases: 10. In germline, CDR1 is SGHTA, CDR2 FQGNSA. The CDR3 DNA reads as TGTGCCAGCAGCTTAGCAAAGCTAGCGGGAGTGGGAGCAGATACGCAGTATTTT. It encodes CASSLAKLAGVGADTQYF. The full variable domain, completed using reference TRBV7-2 and TRBJ2-3, is GAGVSQSPSNKVTEKGKDVELRCDPISGHTALYWYRQSLGQGLEFLIYFQGNSAPDKSGLPSDRFSAERTGGSVSTLTIQRTQQEDSAVYLCASSLAKLAGVGADTQYFGPGTRLTVL.

V and J are TRBV4-3 and TRBJ2-7; no clear D. The CDR3 length is 15 residues. Germline assignment: CDR1 LGHNA and CDR2 YSLEER. V was cut by 1 base and J by 3 bases, with 13 bases left in between. The CDR3 here is CASSQASASYYEQYF. CDR3 nucleotide sequence: TGCGCCAGCAGCCAAGCCTCGGCGAGCTACTACGAGCAGTACTTC.

This clonotype has a handful of counts. V usage is TRBV10-2 and J usage is TRBJ1-1; D uncertain. The germline V and J ends were trimmed by 5 bases and 4 bases, with 8 bases remaining between them. Germline V gene sequence: CDR1 WSHSY, CDR2 SAAADI. This CDR3 has 12 amino acids. As DNA, the CDR3 is TGCGCCAGCAGTCCGACGGTCACTGAAGCTTTCTTT. Its translation: CASSPTVTEAFF.

This rearrangement joins TRBV14 to TRBJ2-6; TRBD2 might be the D (5 bases). V was clipped by 2 bases and J by 1 base, with 12 bases between them. This CDR3 spans 17 amino acids. The germline V gene has CDR1 SGHDN and CDR2 FVKESK. The CDR3 loop reads CASSQYPAGSGANVLTF. The DNA of the CDR3 is TGTGCCAGCAGCCAATATCCCGCGGGTTCTGGGGCCAACGTCCTGACTTTC.

The chain uses TRBV6-6 and TRBJ1-2; D is unresolved. The V end was cut by 5 bases, the J end by 2 bases, with 6 bases between. CDR1 is MNHNY, CDR2 SVGAGI, per germline (reference sequence). The CDR3 is 12 residues long. As DNA, the CDR3 is TGTGCCAGCAGTCCAGACAACTATGGCTACACCTTC. It translates to CASSPDNYGYTF.

The CDR3 region is CASSLLREDPDTQYF. The CDR3 nucleotides read TGTGCCAGCAGTTTGCTACGGGAGGACCCAGATACGCAGTATTTT. V usage is TRBV28 and J usage is TRBJ2-3; TRBD2 matches 7 bases. There are 15 residues in the CDR3. Trimming took 3 bases from V and 4 from J; bases not matched to a gene: 7. Looked up from germline, CDR1 is MDHEN and CDR2 is SYDVKM.

This clonotype has just a few counts. The V gene is TRBV4-2, the J gene TRBJ1-5, with D perhaps TRBD1 (6 bases). The CDR3 runs to 15 residues. Deletions cut 1 base from V and 6 bases from J, with 13 bases between. In germline, CDR1 is LGHNA, CDR2 YNFKEQ. The CDR3 DNA follows: TGTGCCAGCAGCCAAGCAGGGGAGTTTGGTCAGCCCCAGCATTTT. Its protein is CASSQAGEFGQPQHF.

There are a few counts of this clonotype. Germline is not matched at one junction end, which may reflect a read error. V usage is TRBV6-5 and J usage is TRBJ2-7; TRBD1 matches at 8 bases. Germline V lookup: CDR1 MNHEY, CDR2 SVGAGI. CDR3 size: 11 residues. The CDR3 loop is CASSSGQGWVF. The CDR3 DNA reads as TGTGCCAGCAGTTCCGGACAGGGATGGGTGTTC.

This clonotype has a handful of counts. V is TRBV7-9 and J is TRBJ1-4; D is perhaps TRBD1 (6 bases). CDR1 and CDR2 from the germline V gene are SEHNR and FQNEAQ (reference sequence). Trimming stripped 1 base from V and 8 bases from J, with 17 bases between. The CDR3 runs to 16 residues. CDR3 protein: CASSLVEGGGSEKLFF. The CDR3 bases are TGTGCCAGCAGCTTAGTAGAAGGAGGGGGAAGCGAAAAACTGTTTTTT.

The V and J genes are TRBV29-1 and TRBJ2-1; 10 bases map to TRBD1. The CDR3 is 14 residues long. Germline lookup yields CDR1 SQVTM and CDR2 ANQGSEA. V shed 7 bases and J 9 bases; nucleotides not matched to a gene: 12. In DNA, the CDR3 is TGCAGCGCCTCTCCGGGACAGGGGTCGGGTGAGCAGTTCTTC. Its translation is CSASPGQGSGEQFF.

This clonotype was seen only a few times. J is TRBJ2-7 and V is TRBV28, with TRBD2 identical over 8 bases. CDR1 and CDR2 (germline): MDHEN, SYDVKM. V gave up 5 bases and J gave up 4 bases; unmatched junction bases: 4. The CDR3 runs to 13 residues. In DNA, the CDR3 is TGTGCCAGCAGTGTCGGGGGGGGGTACGAGCAGTACTTC. It specifies CASSVGGGYEQYF.

This clonotype was seen at least ten times. The rearrangement joins TRBV11-2 to TRBJ1-2, with 7 bases matching TRBD1. The CDR3 totals 16 residues. CDR1 is SGHAT, CDR2 FQNNGV, per germline. V shed 5 bases and J 0 bases; nucleotides not matched to a gene: 9. This chain's CDR3 is CASSNYRGWANYGYTF. The CDR3 nucleotides are TGTGCCAGCAGCAACTACAGGGGTTGGGCTAACTATGGCTACACCTTC.

This clonotype was detected a few times. This chain uses TRBV6-1 with TRBJ2-1; 11 nucleotides align to TRBD2. The germline V gene encodes CDR1 MNHNS and CDR2 SASEGT. The junction had 7 bases not matched to a gene; V was cut back by 4 bases and J by 14 bases. This CDR3 region has 13 residues. The CDR3 nucleotides are TGTGCCAGCAGTGGTGGGACTAGCGGTAGGAAGTTCTTC. Translated: CASSGGTSGRKFF.

This clonotype turned up a few times. V usage is TRBV7-9 and J usage is TRBJ2-1; D is perhaps TRBD2 (7 bases). Germline V gives CDR1 SEHNR, CDR2 FQNEAQ (reference sequence). The CDR3 covers 13 residues. V lost 5 bases and J lost 4, with 9 bases in between. CDR3 in DNA: TGTGCCAGCAGCGGGAGGGGGTACAATGAGCAGTTCTTC. It is translated as CASSGRGYNEQFF.

The rearrangement uses TRBV5-5 and TRBJ1-5; D gene ambiguous. Trimming took off 2 bases at V and 3 bases at J, with 9 bases between the two ends. CDR3 length equals 14 residues. The V gene's germline CDR1 is SGHKS and CDR2 YYEKEE (reference sequence). The CDR3 DNA reads as TGTGCCAGCAGCTTCAGCGATCTCAATCAGCCCCAGCATTTT. This codes for CASSFSDLNQPQHF.